These 13 T cell receptor beta chains were all obtained from the same sample, sequenced in a study of beta chain features in type 1 diabetes. Sequencing targeted expressed TCRB transcripts, as all isolated RNA had been reverse transcribed. The table came from immunoSEQ multiplex PCR; TCRdb's copy has only in-frame clones and leaves some out. The sample consists of 600,000 to 650,000 clones, roughly 16% of them appearing once. The sequencing input was naive CD4+ T cells from blood. The origin of the receptors is a man between 18 and 29 years old in good health.

This sequence joins TRBV5-1 and TRBJ2-6; D might be TRBD1 (5 bases). Deletions cut 5 bases from V and 2 bases from J, with 23 bases between. Germline V gene data show CDR1 as SGHRS and CDR2 as YFSETQ. The CDR3 totals 19 residues. The CDR3 loop is CASSHHLRQGRTGANVLTF. Written as DNA, the CDR3 is TGCGCCAGCAGTCATCACCTACGTCAGGGTAGGACTGGGGCCAACGTCCTGACTTTC. Based on the CDR3 plus reference TRBV5-1 and TRBJ2-6, the full variable domain is KAGVTQTPRYLIKTRGQQVTLSCSPISGHRSVSWYQQTPGQGLQFLFEYFSETQRNKGNFPGRFSGRQFSNSRSEMNVSTLELGDSALYLCASSHHLRQGRTGANVLTFGAGSRLTVL.

The V gene is TRBV7-2, the J gene TRBJ2-1; D is perhaps TRBD2 (8 bases). The ends were cut back, 6 bases at V and 8 bases at J, with 20 bases in the middle. The CDR3 runs to 15 residues. Germline V gene lookup returns CDR1 SGHTA and CDR2 FQGNSA. The CDR3 spells CASRISGDSFYEQFF. The CDR3 nucleotides are TGTGCCAGCAGAATTAGCGGGGACAGTTTCTATGAGCAGTTCTTC. The entire variable domain, with the rest obtained from reference TRBV7-2 and TRBJ2-1, is as follows: GAGVSQSPSNKVTEKGKDVELRCDPISGHTALYWYRQSLGQGLEFLIYFQGNSAPDKSGLPSDRFSAERTGGSVSTLTIQRTQQEDSAVYLCASRISGDSFYEQFFGPGTRLTVL.

V usage is TRBV5-1 and J usage is TRBJ2-7, with D perhaps TRBD1 or TRBD2 (5 bases each). The V end lost 1 base, the J end lost 3 bases, and 14 bases lay between the germline ends. This CDR3 region has 15 residues. Germline CDR1 SGHRS, CDR2 YFSETQ. In DNA form, the CDR3 reads TGCGCCAGCAGCTTGAAAGGGACGGACCACTACGAGCAGTACTTC. Translation gives CASSLKGTDHYEQYF.

This sequence joins TRBV7-9 and TRBJ1-1, with a tentative D call TRBD1 (5 bases). Between the trimmed V and J ends, which lost 6 bases and 4 bases, there was a span of 12 bases. Per the germline V gene, CDR1 is SEHNR and CDR2 is FQNEAQ (reference sequence). The CDR3 contains 13 residues. CDR3: CASRPRGGTEAFF. The CDR3 DNA follows: TGTGCCAGCAGGCCTAGGGGAGGCACTGAAGCTTTCTTT.

The CDR3 DNA reads as TGTGCCAGCAGTGAGTGGGGACAGGGCACCTACGAGCAGTACTTC. Amino acid sequence: CASSEWGQGTYEQYF. The chain is built from TRBV25-1 and TRBJ2-7, with TRBD1 matching 9 bases. J was trimmed by 2 bases and V by 3 bases; bases with no gene match: 5. The germline CDR1 and CDR2 sequences are MGHDK and SYGVNS. The CDR3 runs 15 residues.

The chain carries TRBV25-1 and TRBJ2-3; the match to TRBD2 covers 8 bases. Trimming at V came to 5 bases and at J to 3 bases, leaving 13 bases not matched to a gene. The CDR3 contains 17 residues. CDR1 is MGHDK, CDR2 SYGVNS, per germline. This CDR3 is CASSRALGGAVTDTQYF. The CDR3 bases are TGTGCCAGCAGTCGGGCCCTCGGGGGGGCCGTAACAGATACGCAGTATTTT. Full variable domain (outside the CDR3, taken from reference TRBV25-1 and TRBJ2-3): EADIYQTPRYLVIGTGKKITLECSQTMGHDKMYWYQQDPGMELHLIHYSYGVNSTEKGDLSSESTVSRIRTEHFPLTLESARPSHTSQYLCASSRALGGAVTDTQYFGPGTRLTVL.

This sequence joins TRBV9 and TRBJ2-2; TRBD2 is a possible D gene (6 bases). V dropped 5 bases and J dropped 4 bases, with 15 bases sitting between them. The CDR3 contains 15 residues. Germline V CDR1 and CDR2: SGDLS, YYNGEE. CDR3 sequence reads: CASSRPGLPTGELFF. CDR3 DNA sequence: TGTGCCAGCAGTAGGCCGGGACTCCCCACCGGGGAGCTGTTTTTT.

This chain connects TRBV18 to TRBJ1-1, with 7 bases identical to TRBD1. J gave up 4 bases and V 5 bases, and 7 bases lay outside the gene matches. Germline CDR1 is KGHSH and CDR2 is LQKENI. The CDR3 covers 14 residues. The CDR3 reads CASSSRQGRTEAFF. In nucleotides, the CDR3 is TGTGCCAGCTCAAGCCGACAGGGTCGCACTGAAGCTTTCTTT.

This chain joins TRBV30 and TRBJ2-5; D unclear. The CDR3 spans 10 residues. CDR1 GTSNPN and CDR2 SVGIG come from the germline V gene (reference sequence). The ends were cut back, 2 bases at V and 5 bases at J, with 3 bases in the middle. For the CDR3, the DNA is TGTGCCTGGAGTCGGGAGACCCAGTACTTC. Its translation: CAWSRETQYF.

Only a few counts were recorded for this clone. This chain links TRBV29-1 with TRBJ2-4, with a possible D match to TRBD1 (7 bases). Germline-derived CDR1 and CDR2 are SQVTM and ANQGSEA. The CDR3 is 13 amino acids. V dropped 8 bases and J dropped 3 bases, with 14 bases sitting between them. The DNA for the CDR3 is TGCAGCATGAGCCAGGGGGGCAAAAACATTCAGTACTTC. This encodes CSMSQGGKNIQYF.

This clone was found a few times. A single base separates this from a much larger clone, so it may be a read error. Other DNA sequences within the sample encode an identical CDR3. The genes are TRBV11-2 and TRBJ2-5; D unresolved. V lost 1 base and J lost 4, with 1 base in between. CDR1 is SGHAT, CDR2 FQNNGV, per germline. The CDR3 length is 11 residues. The CDR3 DNA sequence: TGTGCCAGCAGCTTAGGAGAGACCCAGTACTTC. This codes for CASSLGETQYF.

The chain employs TRBV7-2 and TRBJ2-3; 9 bases match TRBD2. The ends lost 2 bases at V and 2 bases at J; junction bases unmatched: 11. Germline CDR1 reads SGHTA; CDR2 reads FQGNSA. There are 18 residues in the CDR3. DNA of the CDR3: TGTGCCAGCAGCTTAAGGGGGTCTCTAGCGGGAACCACAGATACGCAGTATTTT. Translation gives CASSLRGSLAGTTDTQYF.

The rearrangement uses TRBV11-2 and TRBJ2-3; D assignment may be TRBD1 or TRBD2 (5 bases each). Germline lookup yields CDR1 SGHAT and CDR2 FQNNGV. CDR3 length: 18 amino acids. The ends were cut back, 2 bases at V and 0 bases at J, with 18 bases in the middle. The CDR3 sequence: CASSLRSLTGRSTDTQYF. The CDR3 nucleotides are TGTGCCAGCAGCTTAAGGTCGTTGACGGGACGTAGCACAGATACGCAGTATTTT. The full variable domain, in which reference TRBV11-2 and TRBJ2-3 provide the parts outside the CDR3, is EAGVAQSPRYKIIEKRQSVAFWCNPISGHATLYWYQQILGQGPKLLIQFQNNGVVDDSQLPKDRFSAERLKGVDSTLKIQPAKLEDSAVYLCASSLRSLTGRSTDTQYFGPGTRLTVL.